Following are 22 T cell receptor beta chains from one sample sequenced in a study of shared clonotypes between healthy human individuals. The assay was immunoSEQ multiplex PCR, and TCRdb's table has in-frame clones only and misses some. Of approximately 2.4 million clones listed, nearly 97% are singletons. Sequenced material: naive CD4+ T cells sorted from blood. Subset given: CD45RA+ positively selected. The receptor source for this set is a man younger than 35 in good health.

CDR3 coding DNA: TGTGCCAGCAGCGCGAGTCGAGGGACGAGCTCTGGAAACACCATATATTTT. Translating it yields CASSASRGTSSGNTIYF. This chain links TRBV9 with TRBJ1-3, with D possibly TRBD1 on 5 matching bases. The CDR3 length is 17 residues. Trimming cost V 3 bases and J 0 bases, with 16 bases left between them. CDR1 and CDR2 from the germline V gene are SGDLS and YYNGEE.

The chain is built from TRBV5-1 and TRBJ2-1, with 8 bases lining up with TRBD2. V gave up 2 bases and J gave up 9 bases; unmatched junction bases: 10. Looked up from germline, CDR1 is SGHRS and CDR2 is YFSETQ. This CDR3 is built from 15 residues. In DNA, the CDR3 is TGCGCCAGCAGCTTACGGAGCGGGAGTCAGGGTGAGCAGTTCTTC. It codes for CASSLRSGSQGEQFF.

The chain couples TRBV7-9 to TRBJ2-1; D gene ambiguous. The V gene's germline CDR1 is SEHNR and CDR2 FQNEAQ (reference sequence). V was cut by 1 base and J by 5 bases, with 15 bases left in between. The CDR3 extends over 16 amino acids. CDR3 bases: TGTGCCAGCAGCTTAGAACTCCGAATAACTAACAATGAGCAGTTCTTC. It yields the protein CASSLELRITNNEQFF.

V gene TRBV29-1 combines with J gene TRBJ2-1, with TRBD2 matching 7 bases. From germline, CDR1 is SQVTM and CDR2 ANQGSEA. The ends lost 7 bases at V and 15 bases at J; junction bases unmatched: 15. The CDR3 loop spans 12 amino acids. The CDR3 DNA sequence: TGCAGCGCCGAAGAGCTAGCGGCCGGGCGGTTCTTC. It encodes CSAEELAAGRFF.

CDR3 loop: CASSLAPGTSGSYEQYF. The CDR3, as DNA: TGTGCCAGCAGCTTAGCGCCTGGGACTAGCGGCTCCTACGAGCAGTACTTC. V gene TRBV7-8 combines with J gene TRBJ2-7; 11 nucleotides match TRBD2. Unmatched junction bases numbered 4, after V lost 0 bases and J lost 0 bases. Germline assignment: CDR1 SGHVS and CDR2 FQNEAQ. This CDR3 is built from 17 residues.

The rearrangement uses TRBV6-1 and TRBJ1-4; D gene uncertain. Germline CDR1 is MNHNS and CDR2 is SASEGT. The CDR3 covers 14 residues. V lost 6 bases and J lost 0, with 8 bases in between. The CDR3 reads CASSSTSTNEKLFF. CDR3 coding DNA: TGTGCCAGCAGCTCGACTTCAACTAATGAAAAACTGTTTTTT.

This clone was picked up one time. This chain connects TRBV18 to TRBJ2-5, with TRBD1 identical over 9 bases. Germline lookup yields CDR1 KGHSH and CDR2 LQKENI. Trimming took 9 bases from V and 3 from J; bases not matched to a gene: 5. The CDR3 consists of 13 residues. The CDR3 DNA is TGTGCCAGTCACGGACAGGGGAAAGAGACCCAGTACTTC. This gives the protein CASHGQGKETQYF.

The CDR3 region is CAISEAGQGIHQPQHF. CDR3 DNA sequence: TGTGCCATCAGTGAGGCGGGACAGGGGATTCATCAGCCCCAGCATTTT. The V gene is TRBV10-3, the J gene TRBJ1-5; TRBD1 matches at 10 bases. CDR3 size: 16 residues. J was trimmed by 5 bases and V by 2 bases; bases with no gene match: 6. Germline V gives CDR1 ENHRY, CDR2 SYGVKD.

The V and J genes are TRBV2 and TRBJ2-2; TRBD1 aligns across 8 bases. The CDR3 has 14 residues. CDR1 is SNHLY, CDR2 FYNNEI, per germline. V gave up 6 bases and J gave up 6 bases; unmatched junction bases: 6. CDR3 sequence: CASRAQGVAGELFF. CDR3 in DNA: TGTGCCAGCAGGGCACAGGGGGTGGCCGGGGAGCTGTTTTTT.

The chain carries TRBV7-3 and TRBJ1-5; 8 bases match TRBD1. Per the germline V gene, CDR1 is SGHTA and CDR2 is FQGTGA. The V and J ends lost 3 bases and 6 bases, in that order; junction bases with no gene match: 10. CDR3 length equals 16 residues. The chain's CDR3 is CASSFLYRGYGQPQHF. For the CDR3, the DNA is TGTGCCAGCAGCTTTTTGTACAGGGGGTACGGTCAGCCCCAGCATTTT.

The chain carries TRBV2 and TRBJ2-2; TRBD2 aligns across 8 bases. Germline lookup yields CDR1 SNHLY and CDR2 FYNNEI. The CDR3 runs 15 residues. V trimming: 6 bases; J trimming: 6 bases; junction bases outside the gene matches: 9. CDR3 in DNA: TGTGCCAGCAGAGGAGATAGCGGGGCGTCCGGGGAGCTGTTTTTT. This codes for CASRGDSGASGELFF.

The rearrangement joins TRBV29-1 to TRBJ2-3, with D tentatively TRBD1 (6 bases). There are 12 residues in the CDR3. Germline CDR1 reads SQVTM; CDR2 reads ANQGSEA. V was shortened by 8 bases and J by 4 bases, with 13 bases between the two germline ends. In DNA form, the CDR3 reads TGCAGCTACTCAGGGGTGGCAGATACGCAGTATTTT. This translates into CSYSGVADTQYF.

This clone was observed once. CDR3 in DNA: TGCGCCAGCAGCTTTACAGACCCGACTGGTGGCTACACCTTC. Amino acid sequence: CASSFTDPTGGYTF. The chain links TRBV5-1 to TRBJ1-2; D is unresolved. V was cut by 2 bases and J by 7 bases, with 15 bases left in between. Germline CDR1 is SGHRS and CDR2 is YFSETQ. The CDR3 covers 14 residues.

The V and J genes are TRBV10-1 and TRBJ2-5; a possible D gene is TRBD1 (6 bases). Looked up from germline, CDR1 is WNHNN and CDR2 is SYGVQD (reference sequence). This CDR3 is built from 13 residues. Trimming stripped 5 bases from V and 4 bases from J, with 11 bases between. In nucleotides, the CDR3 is TGCGCCAGCAGTAGACAGGTCAGAGAGACCCAGTACTTC. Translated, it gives CASSRQVRETQYF.

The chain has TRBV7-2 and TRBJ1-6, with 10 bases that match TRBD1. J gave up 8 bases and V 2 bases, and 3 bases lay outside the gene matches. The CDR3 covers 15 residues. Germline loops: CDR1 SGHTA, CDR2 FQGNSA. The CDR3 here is CASSLWGQGHSPLHF. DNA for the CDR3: TGTGCCAGCAGCTTATGGGGACAGGGGCATTCACCCCTCCACTTT.

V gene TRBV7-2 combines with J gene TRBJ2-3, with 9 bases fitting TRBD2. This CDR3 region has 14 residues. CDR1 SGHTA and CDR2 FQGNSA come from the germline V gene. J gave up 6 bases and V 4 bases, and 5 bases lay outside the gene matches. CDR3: CASSSRTSVDTQYF. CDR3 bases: TGTGCCAGCAGCTCTAGGACTAGCGTGGATACGCAGTATTTT.

This CDR3 is CASSRDRGKETQYF. The CDR3 DNA is TGTGCCAGCAGCCGGGACAGGGGAAAAGAGACCCAGTACTTC. The rearrangement uses TRBV5-6 and TRBJ2-5, with TRBD1 matching over 10 bases. Germline trimming cut 4 bases from V and 3 bases from J; bases unmatched to any gene: 3. Germline V gene lookup returns CDR1 SGHDT and CDR2 YYEEEE. The CDR3 has 14 amino acids.

CDR3: CASSLIRGPYEQYF. CDR3 coding DNA: TGTGCCAGCAGTTTAATCCGGGGGCCCTACGAGCAGTACTTC. This sequence joins TRBV28 and TRBJ2-7, with D possibly being TRBD1 or TRBD2 (6 bases each). This CDR3 is built from 14 residues. Per germline, CDR1 MDHEN and CDR2 SYDVKM. The V and J ends lost 2 bases and 2 bases respectively, with 10 bases between them.

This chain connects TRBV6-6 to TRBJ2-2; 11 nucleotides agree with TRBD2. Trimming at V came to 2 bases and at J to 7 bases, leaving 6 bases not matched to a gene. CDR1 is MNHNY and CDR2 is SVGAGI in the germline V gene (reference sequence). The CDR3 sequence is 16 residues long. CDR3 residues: CASSYGSGRAGGELFF. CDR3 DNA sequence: TGTGCCAGCAGTTACGGTAGCGGGAGGGCCGGCGGGGAGCTGTTTTTT.

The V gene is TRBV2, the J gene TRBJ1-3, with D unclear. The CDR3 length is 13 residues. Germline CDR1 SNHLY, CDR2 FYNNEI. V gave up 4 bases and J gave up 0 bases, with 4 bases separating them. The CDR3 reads CASSVLSGNTIYF. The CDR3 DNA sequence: TGTGCCAGCAGTGTTCTCTCTGGAAACACCATATATTTT.

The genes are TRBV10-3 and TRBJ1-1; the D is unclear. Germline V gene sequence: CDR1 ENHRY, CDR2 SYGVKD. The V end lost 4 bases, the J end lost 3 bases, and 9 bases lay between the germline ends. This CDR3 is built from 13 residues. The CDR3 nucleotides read TGTGCCATCAGTGCCCTCGAGGACACTGAAGCTTTCTTT. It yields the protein CAISALEDTEAFF.

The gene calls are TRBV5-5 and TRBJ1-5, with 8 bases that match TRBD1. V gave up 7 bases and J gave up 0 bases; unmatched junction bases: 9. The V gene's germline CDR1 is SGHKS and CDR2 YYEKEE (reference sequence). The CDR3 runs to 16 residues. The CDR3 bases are TGTGCCAGCTCCAGAGGAACAGGGGGTAGCAATCAGCCCCAGCATTTT. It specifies CASSRGTGGSNQPQHF.